This TCR beta chain appears in the sequencing data of a study of shared clonotypes between healthy human individuals. Assay: immunoSEQ multiplex PCR; the TCRdb copy retains only in-frame clones and omits some. The sample records around 330,000 clones, approximately 79% being singletons. CDR3 size: 16 residues. V dropped 1 base and J dropped 6; count of bases not matched to a gene: 8. CDR1 SGHTA and CDR2 FQGTGA come from the germline V gene. The sample was memory CD4+ T cells sorted from blood. The subset denotes: CD45RA-negative fraction. The chain employs TRBV7-3 and TRBJ2-3; TRBD2 agrees at 9 bases. This TCR derives from a man aged 25-45 years in good health. The CDR3 reads CASSLKGSAGGDTQYF. The CDR3 DNA reads as TGTGCCAGCAGCTTAAAGGGTTCCGCGGGAGGGGATACGCAGTATTTT.